This is a list of T cell receptor beta chains from one sample in a study of blood T cell repertoires in COVID-19. Sequenced by immunoSEQ multiplex PCR; TCRdb stores in-frame clones only, minus some. The data contain 120,000 to 150,000 clones, roughly 80% of them singletons. Material for sequencing was PBMCs or T cells enriched from blood (not recorded which). The origin of the receptors is a middle-aged man with acute COVID-19. Both conserved end residues are part of each CDR3. A D gene is named only where the DNA matches it firmly.

CASSYPYQPQHF,12,TRBJ1-5,TRBV6-2/TRBV6-3,-
CASNWQGPGTEAFF,14,TRBJ1-1,TRBV6-5,-
CASSKSGNSGYHF,13,TRBJ2-7,TRBV23-1,-
CASSSGSGSSSYNEQFF,17,TRBJ2-1,TRBV28,-
CASGPGQGGHEQYF,14,TRBJ2-7,TRBV10-3,TRBD1
CASSLGRVSSYEQYF,15,TRBJ2-7,TRBV7-8,-
CASSLVGSNQPQHF,14,TRBJ1-5,TRBV5-6,-
CASSVGGRDTQYF,13,TRBJ2-3,TRBV9,-
CASSLGALRYYNEQFF,16,TRBJ2-1,TRBV5-6,-
CASSYKAGGLNEQFF,15,TRBJ2-1,TRBV6-5,TRBD2
CASSPGPQGNYGYTF,15,TRBJ1-2,TRBV6-2/TRBV6-3,TRBD1
CASRDSGTSGRSSRFF,16,TRBJ2-1,TRBV28,TRBD2
CASSEALSLQGQFF,14,TRBJ2-1,TRBV2,-
CASSHILGGQLTQYF,15,TRBJ2-3,TRBV14,-
CASSKGQGRFSGANVLTF,18,TRBJ2-6,TRBV19,-
CASSQALAGAPTYEQYF,17,TRBJ2-7,TRBV3-1/TRBV3-2,TRBD2
CASSLPGTSGEPSQETQYF,19,TRBJ2-5,TRBV7-6,TRBD2
CASGTGTGRETQYF,14,TRBJ2-5,TRBV27,TRBD1
CASSPRDRSYEQYF,14,TRBJ2-7,TRBV18,TRBD1
CASTTSGSWNEQFF,14,TRBJ2-1,TRBV18,TRBD2
CASSLVGQSTDTQYF,15,TRBJ2-3,TRBV5-4,-
CAWSVLVNTEAFF,13,TRBJ1-1,TRBV30,-
CASSPRSSLRMPYNEQFF,18,TRBJ2-1,TRBV7-2,-
CASREGGWFGNQPQHF,16,TRBJ1-5,TRBV28,-
CASSIDGDPGNTIYF,15,TRBJ1-3,TRBV19,-
CASSRDRDYNEQFF,14,TRBJ2-1,TRBV5-1,TRBD1
CASSPGGFGYTF,12,TRBJ1-2,TRBV7-9,-
CASSLAIRAEGMNTIYF,17,TRBJ1-3,TRBV7-2,-
CASSSDRGRNEQFF,14,TRBJ2-1,TRBV7-2,TRBD1
CASSPPTEPTIYF,13,TRBJ1-3,TRBV11-2,-
CASSSFFLDEKLFF,14,TRBJ1-4,TRBV5-6,-
CASSVGYGTGSLNNEQFF,18,TRBJ2-1,TRBV9,TRBD1
CASSLRLDQNEQFF,14,TRBJ2-1,TRBV28,-
CASSDIGGANVLTF,14,TRBJ2-6,TRBV2,-
CASSLGTSSTFLDTQYF,17,TRBJ2-3,TRBV5-6,TRBD2
CAWSVSFSTGNTIYF,15,TRBJ1-3,TRBV30,-
CASSLGGSGTGELFF,15,TRBJ2-2,TRBV5-4,TRBD2
CSVEVGVGAANEKLFF,16,TRBJ1-4,TRBV29-1,-
CASSDRLAGAYEQFF,15,TRBJ2-1,TRBV19,TRBD2
CASSLQQGDNEKLFF,15,TRBJ1-4,TRBV5-1,TRBD1
CASSLWASGYSYEQYF,16,TRBJ2-7,TRBV11-2,TRBD2